One and the same sample provided the 3 T cell receptor beta chains below, sequenced in a study of cytomegalovirus exposure and HLA in healthy donors (TCRdb year 2017). The library was generated by the immunoSEQ multiplex PCR assay. For the multiplex PCR, a mixture combining 60 forward primers for TCR Vbeta segments and 13 reverse primers for TCR Jbeta segments was used. TCRdb mirrors the immuneACCESS table, restricted to in-frame sequences. Some clones are absent from its copies; in checked studies, under half trace to an unresolved V gene, and the reason for the others is unknown. This sample lists about 200,000 clones; roughly 83% were detected once. The ten largest clones take up over 1.1% of the sample. Sequenced material: PBMCs. All receptors come from a girl aged 5 to 17 in good health and CMV-seronegative.

This clone was observed a few times. V gene TRBV10-1 combines with J gene TRBJ2-7, with D possibly being TRBD2 (6 bases). The ends were cut back, 6 bases at V and 2 bases at J, with 11 bases in the middle. The CDR3 sequence is 13 residues long. Germline CDR1 is WNHNN and CDR2 is SYGVQD (reference sequence). Written as DNA, the CDR3 is TGCGCCAGCAGAGCGACTAGGACCTACGAGCAGTACTTC. It encodes CASRATRTYEQYF.

This rearrangement joins TRBV5-1 to TRBJ2-3; D is possibly TRBD1 (6 bases). Germline lookup yields CDR1 SGHRS and CDR2 YFSETQ. V was shortened by 4 bases and J by 2 bases, with 14 bases between the two germline ends. The CDR3 covers 15 residues. Here the CDR3 reads CASSLEGTYTDTQYF. For the CDR3, the DNA is TGCGCCAGCAGCCTAGAGGGGACATACACAGATACGCAGTATTTT.

This rearrangement joins TRBV11-2 to TRBJ1-2, with D uncertain. This CDR3 contains 13 residues. Trimming removed 5 bases at V and 8 bases at J, with 15 bases between. Looked up from germline, CDR1 is SGHAT and CDR2 is FQNNGV. The CDR3: CASSRKSGRGYTF. The CDR3 DNA reads as TGTGCCAGCAGCCGTAAGTCGGGGAGAGGCTACACCTTC.